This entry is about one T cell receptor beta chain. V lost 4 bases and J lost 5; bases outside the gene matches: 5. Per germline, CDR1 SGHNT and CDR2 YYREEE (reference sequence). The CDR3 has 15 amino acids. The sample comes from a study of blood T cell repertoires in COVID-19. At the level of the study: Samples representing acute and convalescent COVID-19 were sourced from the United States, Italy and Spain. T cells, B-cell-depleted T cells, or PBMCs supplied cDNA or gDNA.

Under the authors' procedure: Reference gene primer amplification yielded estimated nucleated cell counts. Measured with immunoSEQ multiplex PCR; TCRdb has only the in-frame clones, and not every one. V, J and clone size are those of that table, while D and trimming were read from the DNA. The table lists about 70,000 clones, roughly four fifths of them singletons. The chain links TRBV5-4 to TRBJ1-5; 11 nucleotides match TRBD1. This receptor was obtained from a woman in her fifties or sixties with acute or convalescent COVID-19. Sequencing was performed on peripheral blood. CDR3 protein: CASSRGGQGDQPQHF. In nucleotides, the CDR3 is TGTGCCAGCAGCCGGGGGGGACAGGGGGATCAGCCCCAGCATTTT.